This is a list of T cell receptor beta chains from one sample in a study of CD8 T cells in Susac syndrome. TCRdb ran MiXCR on the immunoSEQ multiplex PCR reads and lists one entry per CDR3 protein. The repertoire holds 250,000 to 300,000 distinct CDR3 sequences, with approximately 89% as singletons. Sequenced sample: CD8+ T cells from PBMCs. These receptor sequences come from a human donor with multiple sclerosis. The CDR3 runs from the conserved cysteine through the conserved F or W. The order of the fields is V gene, D gene, J gene, clone size, CDR3 DNA, CDR3 protein. The D gene is left open where the match is weak. Part of the rows lack a size; the others show once, few, many or a class for expanded clones.

TRBV15	.	TRBJ2-2	.	TGTGCCACCAGCAGGACCGGGAGCATCGGGGAGCTGTTTTTT	CATSRTGSIGELFF
TRBV27	TRBD1	TRBJ1-5	.	TGTGCCAGCAGTCTGACAGGGCTCTATCGGCCCCAGCATTTT	CASSLTGLYRPQHF
TRBV11-2	.	TRBJ2-7	.	TGTGCCAGCAGCTTAGGCCCCGGGACTCTCTACGAGCAGTACTTC	CASSLGPGTLYEQYF
TRBV20-1	.	TRBJ2-3	.	TGCAGTGCTAGAGAGAACGTTGATTACACAGATACGCAGTATTTT	CSARENVDYTDTQYF
TRBV29-1	TRBD2	TRBJ2-5	.	TGCAGCGTTGAAGCGGTTACTAGCGGGGGGCCGCCCCAAGAGACCCAGTACTTC	CSVEAVTSGGPPQETQYF
TRBV27	.	TRBJ2-5	.	TGTGCCAGCAGTTCTAGGGAGACCCAGTACTTC	CASSSRETQYF
TRBV7-2	TRBD2	TRBJ2-5	.	TGTGCCAGCAGCCACCCGGGGCTAGCGGGAGTTCCGGAGACCCAGTACTTC	CASSHPGLAGVPETQYF
TRBV14	.	TRBJ2-1	.	TGTGCCAGCAGCCTGATGGGGCCGGCAGGGTTGGGCAATGAGCAGTTCTTC	CASSLMGPAGLGNEQFF
TRBV6-1	.	TRBJ2-1	.	TGTGCCAGCAGTGAAGTGGCAGCCCGCTTGGATGAGCAGTTCTTC	CASSEVAARLDEQFF
TRBV5-1	TRBD2	TRBJ2-1	.	TGCGCCAGCAGCATAGCGGGGGCCCCTAATGAGCAGTTCTTC	CASSIAGAPNEQFF
TRBV20-1	.	TRBJ2-7	.	TGCAGTGTTCCCCCCCCAGCCTACGAGCAGTACTTC	CSVPPPAYEQYF
TRBV2	TRBD1	TRBJ2-1	.	TGTGCCACCAGGGGACAGGGGGAGGATGAGCAGTTCTTC	CATRGQGEDEQFF
TRBV7-9	.	TRBJ2-2	.	TGTGCCAGCAGCTTAGTGGCTATGAACACCGGGGAGCTGTTTTTT	CASSLVAMNTGELFF
TRBV7-3	.	TRBJ2-1	.	TGTGCCAGCAGCTTCAGTGGCGCTCTCAATGAGCAGTTCTTC	CASSFSGALNEQFF
TRBV5-1	.	TRBJ1-5	.	TGCGCCAGCAGCTTGGGGCAGAGCAGCAATCAGCCCCAGCATTTT	CASSLGQSSNQPQHF
TRBV5-8	.	TRBJ1-2	.	TGTGCCAGCAGCTTGGACGGGGAAGACTATGGCTACACCTTC	CASSLDGEDYGYTF
TRBV29-1	.	TRBJ2-1	.	TGCAGCGTTGAGGGTGATGCGGGGGCCCTCGCTGAGCAGTTCTTC	CSVEGDAGALAEQFF
TRBV12-3/TRBV12-4	.	TRBJ1-2	.	TGTGCCAGCAGCCCCGTTGGGGGGGCCAACTATGGCTACACCTTC	CASSPVGGANYGYTF
TRBV15	.	TRBJ2-1	.	TGTGCCACCAGCAGGCAATACAATGAGCAGTTCTTC	CATSRQYNEQFF
TRBV29-1	.	TRBJ2-3	.	TGCAGCGTTGTCCTTGCGGGACCCACAGATACGCAGTATTTT	CSVVLAGPTDTQYF
TRBV6-4	.	TRBJ2-3	.	TGTGCCAGCAGTGACTCGAGTGGGCCGGGAGATACGCAGTATTTT	CASSDSSGPGDTQYF
TRBV28	TRBD1	TRBJ1-2	.	TGTGCCAGCAAGGGGATCGACAGGGCAAAGGACTATGGCTACACCTTC	CASKGIDRAKDYGYTF
TRBV5-1	TRBD1	TRBJ2-1	.	TGCGCCAGCAGCTTGAATTCGTACGCGGACAGGGTTGGTGAGCAGTTCTTC	CASSLNSYADRVGEQFF
TRBV19	TRBD1	TRBJ1-1	.	TGTGCCAGTAGTGGGGGGACAGGGCTTGGCACTGAAGCTTTCTTT	CASSGGTGLGTEAFF
TRBV6-6	.	TRBJ2-2	.	TGTGCCAGCAATTCAGTTGCCGGGGAGCTGTTTTTT	CASNSVAGELFF
TRBV5-8	.	TRBJ1-2	.	TGTGCCAGCAGCTTGGCCCAGGGAACGGCCGGTGGCTACACCTTC	CASSLAQGTAGGYTF
TRBV6-1	.	TRBJ2-3	.	TGTGCCAGCAGTCCACGGACAGATAGCACAGATACGCAGTATTTT	CASSPRTDSTDTQYF
TRBV24-1	TRBD1	TRBJ1-1	.	TGTGCCGCGATGCCACGGGACAGCGACACTGAAGCTTTCTTT	CAAMPRDSDTEAFF
TRBV20-1	TRBD1	TRBJ2-7	.	TGCAGTGCTACCGGGACAGGGTTCTACGAGCAGTACTTC	CSATGTGFYEQYF
TRBV6-2/TRBV6-3	.	TRBJ1-2	.	TGTGCCAGCAGTTTGGACAGCGAACTTGGCTACACCTTC	CASSLDSELGYTF
TRBV28	.	TRBJ2-7	.	TGTGCCAGCAGTTTTCGGGGCAGGTACGAGCAGTACTTC	CASSFRGRYEQYF
TRBV6-5	.	TRBJ2-5	few	TGTGCCAGCAGTTACGGGATCCGGGCGTCGGAGACCCAGTACTTC	CASSYGIRASETQYF
TRBV6-6	.	TRBJ1-4	.	TGTGCCAGCAGTTACCCCGGGGCGACTAATGAAAAACTGTTTTTT	CASSYPGATNEKLFF
TRBV30	TRBD2	TRBJ2-7	.	TGTGCCTGGAGTGTAACTAGCGGGGGGGCTTACGAGCAGTACTTC	CAWSVTSGGAYEQYF
TRBV15	.	TRBJ1-5	.	TGTGCCTCTCAACAGGGAATCGGCAATCAGCCCCAGCATTTT	CASQQGIGNQPQHF
TRBV12-3/TRBV12-4	TRBD1	TRBJ1-2	.	TGTGCCAGCAGTTCCGGACAGGGGGCCCCCCTCTCAAACTATGGCTACACCTTC	CASSSGQGAPLSNYGYTF
TRBV7-3	TRBD2	TRBJ2-1	.	TGTGCCAGCAGCCGTTCGGGGCTAGCGGGAAGCGACGAGCAGTTCTTC	CASSRSGLAGSDEQFF
TRBV20-1	.	TRBJ1-2	.	TGCAGTGCTAGAGTACGACAGTGGCGGTACTATGGCTACACCTTC	CSARVRQWRYYGYTF
TRBV13	.	TRBJ2-1	.	TGTGCCAGTCGACGGAACTCCTACAATGAGCAGTTCTTC	CASRRNSYNEQFF
TRBV9	.	TRBJ2-1	.	TGTGCCAGCAGCTATGGTCAGCGATCCTGGGATGAGCAGTTCTTC	CASSYGQRSWDEQFF
TRBV30	.	TRBJ1-5	.	TGTGCCTGGAGACAGGGTGATTATCAGCCCCAGCATTTT	CAWRQGDYQPQHF
TRBV30	TRBD2	TRBJ2-2	.	TGTGCCTGGAGTGTCGGACTAGACACCGGGGAGCTGTTTTTT	CAWSVGLDTGELFF
TRBV4-2	.	TRBJ2-7	.	TGTGCCAGCAGCCAAAATAAGCGGAGTTACGAGCAGTACTTC	CASSQNKRSYEQYF
TRBV19	.	TRBJ2-7	.	TGTGCCAGTAGCCCGGCGGATTTCAACTACGAGCAGTACTTC	CASSPADFNYEQYF
TRBV9	.	TRBJ2-3	.	TGTGCCAGCAGCCCGGGCAATAGAGACACGCAGTATTTT	CASSPGNRDTQYF
TRBV9	.	TRBJ1-1	.	TGTGCCAGCAGCGCTGGAGGGGGAATGAACACTGAAGCTTTCTTT	CASSAGGGMNTEAFF
TRBV12-3/TRBV12-4	TRBD1	TRBJ2-7	few	TGTGCCAGCAGTTTAAGGACAGGGGGGTCCTACGAGCAGTACTTC	CASSLRTGGSYEQYF
TRBV9	.	TRBJ1-4	.	TGTGCCAGCAGCGTAGGGAGTCACGAGACTAATGAAAAACTGTTTTTT	CASSVGSHETNEKLFF
TRBV25-1	.	TRBJ1-2	.	TGTGCCAGCAGTGATCAGGGGCGCAATGGCTACACCTTC	CASSDQGRNGYTF
TRBV6-2/TRBV6-3	.	TRBJ2-5	.	TGTGCCAGCAGTTATGGGAGAGAGACCCAGTACTTC	CASSYGRETQYF
TRBV13	.	TRBJ2-7	.	TGTGCCAGCAGCTTAAGGGGGGAGGGTAAAAGCTACGAGCAGTACTTC	CASSLRGEGKSYEQYF
TRBV12-3/TRBV12-4	.	TRBJ2-7	.	TGTGCCAGCAGTTTTGGGACACTCTACGAGCAGTACTTC	CASSFGTLYEQYF
TRBV27	TRBD2	TRBJ2-7	.	TGTGCCAGCAGTTTACTCGCTAGCGGGGGAGTCTACGAGCAGTACTTC	CASSLLASGGVYEQYF